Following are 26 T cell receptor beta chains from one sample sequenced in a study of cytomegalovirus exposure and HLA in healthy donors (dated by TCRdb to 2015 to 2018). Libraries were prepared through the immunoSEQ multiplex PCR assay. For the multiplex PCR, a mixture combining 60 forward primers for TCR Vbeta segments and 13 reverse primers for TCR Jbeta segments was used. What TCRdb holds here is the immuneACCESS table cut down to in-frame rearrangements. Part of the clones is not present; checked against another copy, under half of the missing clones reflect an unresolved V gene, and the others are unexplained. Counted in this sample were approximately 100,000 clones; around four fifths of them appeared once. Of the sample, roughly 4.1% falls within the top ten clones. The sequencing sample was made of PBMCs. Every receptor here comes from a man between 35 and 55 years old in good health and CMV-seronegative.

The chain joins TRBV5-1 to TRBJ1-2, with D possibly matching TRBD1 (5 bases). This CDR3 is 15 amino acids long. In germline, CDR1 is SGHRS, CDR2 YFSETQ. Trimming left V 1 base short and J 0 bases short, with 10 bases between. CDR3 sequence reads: CASSLPGTSNYGYTF. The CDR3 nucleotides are TGCGCCAGCAGCTTGCCGGGGACTTCTAACTATGGCTACACCTTC. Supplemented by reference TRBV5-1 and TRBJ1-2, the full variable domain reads KAGVTQTPRYLIKTRGQQVTLSCSPISGHRSVSWYQQTPGQGLQFLFEYFSETQRNKGNFPGRFSGRQFSNSRSEMNVSTLELGDSALYLCASSLPGTSNYGYTFGSGTRLTVV.

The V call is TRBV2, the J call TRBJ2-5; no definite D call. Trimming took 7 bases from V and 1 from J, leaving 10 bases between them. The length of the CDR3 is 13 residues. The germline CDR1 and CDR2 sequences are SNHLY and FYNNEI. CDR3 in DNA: TGTGCCAGCAAACAGCAACCCCAAGAGACCCAGTACTTC. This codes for CASKQQPQETQYF.

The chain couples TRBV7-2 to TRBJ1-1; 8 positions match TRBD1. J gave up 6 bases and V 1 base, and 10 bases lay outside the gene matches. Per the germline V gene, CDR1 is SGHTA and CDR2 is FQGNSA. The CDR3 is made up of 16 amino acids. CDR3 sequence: CASSLDGQGYLAEAFF. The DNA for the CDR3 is TGTGCCAGCAGCTTAGATGGACAGGGTTATCTCGCTGAAGCTTTCTTT.

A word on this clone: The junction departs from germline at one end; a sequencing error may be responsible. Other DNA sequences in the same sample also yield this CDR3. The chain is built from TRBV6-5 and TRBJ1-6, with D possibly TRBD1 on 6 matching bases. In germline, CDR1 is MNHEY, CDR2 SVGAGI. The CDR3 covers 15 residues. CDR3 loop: CASSYAGDYNSPLHF. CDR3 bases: TGTGCCAGCAGTTACGCAGGGGACTATAATTCCCCCCTCCACTTT.

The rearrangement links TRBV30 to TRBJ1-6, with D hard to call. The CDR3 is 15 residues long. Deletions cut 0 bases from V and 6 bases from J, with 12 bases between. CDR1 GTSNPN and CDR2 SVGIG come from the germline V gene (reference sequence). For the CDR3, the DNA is TGTGCCTGGAGTGTGGCGGGTAAGGCTAATTCACCCCTCCACTTT. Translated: CAWSVAGKANSPLHF.

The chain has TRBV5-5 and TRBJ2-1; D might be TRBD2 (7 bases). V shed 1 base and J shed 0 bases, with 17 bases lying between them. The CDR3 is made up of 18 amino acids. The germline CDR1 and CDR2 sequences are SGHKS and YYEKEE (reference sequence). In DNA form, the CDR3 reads TGTGCCAGCAGCTTGCAGGGGCTGCTAGCGGCCTCCTACAATGAGCAGTTCTTC. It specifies CASSLQGLLAASYNEQFF. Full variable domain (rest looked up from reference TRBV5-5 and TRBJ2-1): DAGVTQSPTHLIKTRGQQVTLRCSPISGHKSVSWYQQVLGQGPQFIFQYYEKEERGRGNFPDRFSARQFPNYSSELNVNALLLGDSALYLCASSLQGLLAASYNEQFFGPGTRLTVL.

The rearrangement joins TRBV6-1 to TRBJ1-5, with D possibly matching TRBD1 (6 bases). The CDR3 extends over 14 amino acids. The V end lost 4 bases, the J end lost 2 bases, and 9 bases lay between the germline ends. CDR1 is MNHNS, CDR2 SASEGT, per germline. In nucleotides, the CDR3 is TGTGCCAGCAGTGCTTCAGGGGGCAATCAGCCCCAGCATTTT. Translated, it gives CASSASGGNQPQHF.

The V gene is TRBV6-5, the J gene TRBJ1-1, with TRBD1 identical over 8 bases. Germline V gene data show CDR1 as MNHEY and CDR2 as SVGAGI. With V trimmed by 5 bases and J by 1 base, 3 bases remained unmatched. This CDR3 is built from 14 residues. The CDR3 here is CASSLDRGNTEAFF. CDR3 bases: TGTGCCAGCAGTCTAGACAGGGGGAACACTGAAGCTTTCTTT.

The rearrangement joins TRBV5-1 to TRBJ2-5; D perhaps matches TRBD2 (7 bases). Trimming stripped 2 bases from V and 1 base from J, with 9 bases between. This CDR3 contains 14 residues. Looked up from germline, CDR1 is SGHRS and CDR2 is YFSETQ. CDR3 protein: CASSFGGRQETQYF. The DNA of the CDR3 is TGCGCCAGCAGCTTCGGGGGGCGCCAAGAGACCCAGTACTTC.

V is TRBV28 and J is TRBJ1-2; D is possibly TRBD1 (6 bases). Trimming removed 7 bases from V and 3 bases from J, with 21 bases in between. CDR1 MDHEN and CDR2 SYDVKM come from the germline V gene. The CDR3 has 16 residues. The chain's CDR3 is CASTLGGHLRDYGYTF. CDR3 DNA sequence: TGTGCCAGCACCTTAGGGGGACATCTAAGGGACTATGGCTACACCTTC.

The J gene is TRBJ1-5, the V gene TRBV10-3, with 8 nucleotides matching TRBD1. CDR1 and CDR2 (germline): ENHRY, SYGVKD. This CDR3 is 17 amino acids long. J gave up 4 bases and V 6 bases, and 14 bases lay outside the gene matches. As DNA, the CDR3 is TGTGCCATCAGAGACGGACAGGGCAGTATCGAGAATCAGCCCCAGCATTTT. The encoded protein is CAIRDGQGSIENQPQHF.

CDR3 residues: CANSGLIHQPQHF. The CDR3 DNA sequence: TGTGCCAACTCCGGACTAATCCATCAGCCCCAGCATTTT. The chain couples TRBV6-1 to TRBJ1-5; D not resolved. The CDR3 sequence is 13 residues long. Trimming removed 10 bases from V and 5 bases from J, with 15 bases in between. Germline lookup yields CDR1 MNHNS and CDR2 SASEGT.

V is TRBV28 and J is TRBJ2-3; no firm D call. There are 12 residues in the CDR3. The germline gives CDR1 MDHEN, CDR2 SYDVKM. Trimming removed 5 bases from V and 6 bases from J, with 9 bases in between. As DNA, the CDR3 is TGTGCCAGCAGTGGAGAGGCCGATACGCAGTATTTT. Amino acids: CASSGEADTQYF.

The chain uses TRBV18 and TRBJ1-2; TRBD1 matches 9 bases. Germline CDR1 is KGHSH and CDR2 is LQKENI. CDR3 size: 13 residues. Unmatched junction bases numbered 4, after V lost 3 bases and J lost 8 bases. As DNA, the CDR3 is TGTGCCAGCTCACCCCGGACAGGGGAGGGCTACACCTTC. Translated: CASSPRTGEGYTF.

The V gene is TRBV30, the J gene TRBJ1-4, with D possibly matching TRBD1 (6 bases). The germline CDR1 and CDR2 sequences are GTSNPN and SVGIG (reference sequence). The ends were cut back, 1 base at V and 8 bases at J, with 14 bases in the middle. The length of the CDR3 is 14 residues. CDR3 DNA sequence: TGTGCCTGGAGTGAACGGGGGGCTGGGGAAAAACTGTTTTTT. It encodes CAWSERGAGEKLFF.

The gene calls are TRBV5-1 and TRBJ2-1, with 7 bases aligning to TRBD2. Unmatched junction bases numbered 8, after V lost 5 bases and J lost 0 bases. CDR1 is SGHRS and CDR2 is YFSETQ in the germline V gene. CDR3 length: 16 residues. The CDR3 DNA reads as TGCGCCAGCAGGTTAGCTAGCGGTAGCTCCTACAATGAGCAGTTCTTC. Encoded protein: CASRLASGSSYNEQFF.

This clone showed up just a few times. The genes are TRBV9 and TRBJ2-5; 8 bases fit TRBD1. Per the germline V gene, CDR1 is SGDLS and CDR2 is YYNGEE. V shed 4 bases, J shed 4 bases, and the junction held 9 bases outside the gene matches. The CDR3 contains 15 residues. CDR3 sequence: CASSQGAMVSETQYF. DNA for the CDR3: TGTGCCAGCAGCCAGGGGGCAATGGTGTCAGAGACCCAGTACTTC.

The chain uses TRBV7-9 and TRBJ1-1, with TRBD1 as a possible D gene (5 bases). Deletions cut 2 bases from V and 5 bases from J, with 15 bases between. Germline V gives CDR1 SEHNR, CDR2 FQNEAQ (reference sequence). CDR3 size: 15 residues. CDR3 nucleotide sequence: TGTGCCAGCAGCTTAAAAAGGGGCGCAGATACTGAAGCTTTCTTT. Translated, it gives CASSLKRGADTEAFF.

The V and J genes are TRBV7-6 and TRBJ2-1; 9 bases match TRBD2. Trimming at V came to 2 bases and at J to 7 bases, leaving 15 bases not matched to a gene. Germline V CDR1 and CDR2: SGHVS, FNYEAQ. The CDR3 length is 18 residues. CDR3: CASSLIGPAGGLWNEQFF. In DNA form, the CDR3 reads TGTGCCAGCAGCTTAATCGGACCGGCGGGGGGGCTTTGGAATGAGCAGTTCTTC.

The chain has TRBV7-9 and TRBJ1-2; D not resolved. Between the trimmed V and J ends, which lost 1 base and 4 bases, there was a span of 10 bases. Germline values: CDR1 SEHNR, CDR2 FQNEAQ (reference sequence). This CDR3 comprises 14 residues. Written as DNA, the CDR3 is TGTGCCAGCAGCTTAGGGAGGCAGAGCTATGGCTACACCTTC. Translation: CASSLGRQSYGYTF.

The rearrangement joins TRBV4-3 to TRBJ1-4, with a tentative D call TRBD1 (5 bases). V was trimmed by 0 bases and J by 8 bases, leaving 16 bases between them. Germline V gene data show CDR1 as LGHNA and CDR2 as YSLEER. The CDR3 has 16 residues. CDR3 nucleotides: TGCGCCAGCAGCCAAGATTTGGGGCAGAGACGGGAAAAACTGTTTTTT. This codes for CASSQDLGQRREKLFF.

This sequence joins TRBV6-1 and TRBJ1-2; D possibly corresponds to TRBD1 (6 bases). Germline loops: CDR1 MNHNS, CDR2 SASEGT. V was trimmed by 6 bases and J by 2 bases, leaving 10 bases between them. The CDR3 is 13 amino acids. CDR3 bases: TGTGCCAGCAGCCAACAGGGCAACTATGGCTACACCTTC. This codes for CASSQQGNYGYTF.

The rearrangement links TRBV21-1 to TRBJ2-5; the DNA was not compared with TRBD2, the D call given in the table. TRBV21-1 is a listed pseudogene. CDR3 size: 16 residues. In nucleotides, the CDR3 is TGTGCCAGCAGCAAAGTTGCGGGGGGGTTATTAGAGACCCAGTACTTC. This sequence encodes CASSKVAGGLLETQYF.

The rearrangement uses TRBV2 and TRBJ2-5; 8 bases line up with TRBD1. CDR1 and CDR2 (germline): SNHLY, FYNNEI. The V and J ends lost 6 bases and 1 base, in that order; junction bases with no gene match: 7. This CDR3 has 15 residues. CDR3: CASSQTGAPQETQYF. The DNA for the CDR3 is TGTGCCAGCAGCCAGACAGGGGCACCCCAAGAGACCCAGTACTTC.

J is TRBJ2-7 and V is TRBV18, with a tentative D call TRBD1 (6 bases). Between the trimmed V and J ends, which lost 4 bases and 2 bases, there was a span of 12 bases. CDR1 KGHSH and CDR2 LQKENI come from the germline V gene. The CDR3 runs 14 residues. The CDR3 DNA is TGTGCCAGCTCACAAGGACAGACGGCCTACGAGCAGTACTTC. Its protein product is CASSQGQTAYEQYF.

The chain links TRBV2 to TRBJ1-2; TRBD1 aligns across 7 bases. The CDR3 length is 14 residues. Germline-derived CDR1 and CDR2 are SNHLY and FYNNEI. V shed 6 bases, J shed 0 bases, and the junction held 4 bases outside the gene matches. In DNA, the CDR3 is TGTGCCAGCAGACTTCAGGGGGCTAACTATGGCTACACCTTC. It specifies CASRLQGANYGYTF.